Listed here are 22 T cell receptor beta chains from one sample, sequenced in a study of graft-versus-host responses after intestinal transplantation. Sequencing used immunoSEQ multiplex PCR; TCRdb keeps in-frame clones, though not all of them. Of some 25,000 clones in the sample, 93% were seen once. Material: PBMCs, obtained 18 days after transplant. All receptors come from a human patient who received an intestinal transplant, so some T cells may come from the graft donor.

Only one count was recorded for this clone. V gene TRBV29-1 combines with J gene TRBJ2-2, with TRBD1 identical over 12 bases. The CDR3 consists of 16 residues. V dropped 6 bases and J dropped 5; count of bases not matched to a gene: 10. Germline values: CDR1 SQVTM, CDR2 ANQGSEA. CDR3 protein: CSVPGDRGLGTGELFF. The CDR3 DNA reads TGCAGCGTCCCTGGGGACAGGGGGCTTGGTACCGGGGAGCTGTTTTTT.

The chain links TRBV5-6 to TRBJ1-6; D ambiguous. The CDR3 runs 14 residues. The V gene's germline CDR1 is SGHDT and CDR2 YYEEEE. Trimming left V 7 bases short and J 3 bases short, with 11 bases between. The CDR3 reads CASQEGIYNSPLHF. CDR3 sequence (DNA): TGTGCCAGCCAGGAAGGGATCTATAATTCACCCCTCCACTTT.

The chain recombines TRBV9 with TRBJ2-7; no definite D call. V was clipped by 0 bases and J by 0 bases, with 4 bases between them. This CDR3 spans 13 amino acids. The V gene's germline CDR1 is SGDLS and CDR2 YYNGEE. The CDR3 DNA follows: TGTGCCAGCAGCGTAGACGACTCCTACGAGCAGTACTTC. This encodes CASSVDDSYEQYF.

This clone was seen only once. The CDR3 DNA reads TGCAGCGTCGACAGGGGATACGGCTACACCTTC. Translating it yields CSVDRGYGYTF. The V call is TRBV29-1, the J call TRBJ1-2, with 8 nucleotides matching TRBD1. V gave up 6 bases and J gave up 8 bases; unmatched junction bases: 5. This CDR3 has 11 residues. Germline CDR1 and CDR2: SQVTM and ANQGSEA.

The chain recombines TRBV6-1 with TRBJ2-7; D is undetermined. The CDR3 has 12 residues. The ends were cut back, 5 bases at V and 6 bases at J, with 11 bases in the middle. Germline CDR1 and CDR2: MNHNS and SASEGT. The DNA of the CDR3 is TGTGCCAGCAGTTATTCCCTGGGCGAGCAGTACTTC. This encodes CASSYSLGEQYF.

CDR3 amino acids: CASSYGDGYTF. The CDR3 DNA reads TGTGCCAGCAGTTACGGTGACGGCTACACCTTC. V is TRBV6-5 and J is TRBJ1-2; D unclear. This CDR3 is built from 11 residues. The V gene lost 2 bases and the J gene lost 8 bases, with 6 bases spanning the gap. Germline CDR1 reads MNHEY; CDR2 reads SVGAGI.

The chain combines TRBV27 with TRBJ2-1, with a weak D call TRBD1 (6 bases). The CDR3 spans 14 residues. V lost 6 bases and J lost 4, with 13 bases in between. Germline values: CDR1 MNHEY, CDR2 SMNVEV (reference sequence). Here the CDR3 reads CASSSYRVYNEQFF. CDR3 nucleotides: TGTGCCAGCAGCTCTTACAGGGTTTACAATGAGCAGTTCTTC.

The chain links TRBV5-1 to TRBJ1-1; D uncertain. Germline CDR1 reads SGHRS; CDR2 reads YFSETQ. The CDR3 totals 11 residues. V lost 5 bases to trimming and J lost 3 bases, with 5 bases between them. The CDR3 here is CASRDDTEAFF. CDR3 bases: TGCGCCAGCAGGGATGACACTGAAGCTTTCTTT.

The chain is built from TRBV6-6 and TRBJ2-7, with 7 nucleotides matching TRBD1. V lost 6 bases and J lost 1; bases outside the gene matches: 3. Germline V gene data show CDR1 as MNHNY and CDR2 as SVGAGI (reference sequence). The CDR3 runs 13 residues. The CDR3 sequence is CASRPTGSYEQYF. CDR3 DNA sequence: TGTGCCAGCAGGCCGACAGGGTCCTACGAGCAGTACTTC.

The V gene is TRBV7-9, the J gene TRBJ1-2, with TRBD1 matching over 8 bases. The CDR3 is 16 residues long. V shed 5 bases and J 7 bases; nucleotides not matched to a gene: 15. Germline V gene data show CDR1 as SEHNR and CDR2 as FQNEAQ (reference sequence). CDR3 sequence: CASSRTLGQVDPGYTF. In DNA, the CDR3 is TGTGCCAGCAGCCGCACACTGGGACAGGTCGACCCTGGCTACACCTTC.

The DNA of the CDR3 is TGTGCCAGTAGTGGGCTTACAGGGATCGGGGAGCTGTTTTTT. Its translation: CASSGLTGIGELFF. The chain employs TRBV19 and TRBJ2-2, with a possible D match to TRBD1 (6 bases). The V end was cut by 5 bases, the J end by 7 bases, with 14 bases between. Germline CDR1 reads LNHDA; CDR2 reads SQIVND (reference sequence). The CDR3 runs to 14 residues.

The chain has TRBV7-6 and TRBJ2-7, with 8 bases lining up with TRBD2. The CDR3 consists of 17 residues. The V gene's germline CDR1 is SGHVS and CDR2 FNYEAQ. V gave up 6 bases and J gave up 7 bases; unmatched junction bases: 20. The CDR3 loop is CASSLTSAASDLPEQYF. DNA for the CDR3: TGTGCCAGCAGTCTGACTAGCGCCGCGTCTGATTTACCGGAGCAGTACTTC. Looking up the rest from reference TRBV7-6 and TRBJ2-7 gives the full variable domain: GAGVSQSPRYKVTKRGQDVALRCDPISGHVSLYWYRQALGQGPEFLTYFNYEAQQDKSGLPNDRFSAERPEGSISTLTIQRTEQRDSAMYRCASSLTSAASDLPEQYFGPGTRLTVT.

This chain links TRBV6-5 with TRBJ2-1; D is perhaps TRBD2 (6 bases). From germline, CDR1 is MNHEY and CDR2 SVGAGI. The CDR3 has 15 residues. V was shortened by 0 bases and J by 8 bases, with 14 bases between the two germline ends. CDR3 in amino acids: CASSYSIGPGDEQFF. CDR3 DNA: TGTGCCAGCAGTTACTCGATCGGGCCGGGGGATGAGCAGTTCTTC.

This sequence joins TRBV11-2 and TRBJ2-7, with D tentatively TRBD1 (6 bases). The CDR3 is made up of 14 amino acids. Germline V gene data show CDR1 as SGHAT and CDR2 as FQNNGV. V was trimmed by 1 base and J by 4 bases, leaving 11 bases between them. The CDR3 here is CASSLAGVQYEQYF. The CDR3 DNA reads as TGTGCCAGCAGCTTAGCAGGGGTCCAATACGAGCAGTACTTC.

The chain couples TRBV6-6 to TRBJ1-5; D remains unclear. V dropped 0 bases and J dropped 0 bases, with 9 bases sitting between them. Germline CDR1 reads MNHNY; CDR2 reads SVGAGI (reference sequence). The CDR3 loop spans 16 amino acids. The CDR3 here is CASSYSGEYSNQPQHF. As DNA, the CDR3 is TGTGCCAGCAGTTACTCAGGCGAGTATAGCAATCAGCCCCAGCATTTT.

This sequence joins TRBV4-1 and TRBJ1-1; D may be TRBD1 (6 bases). Between the trimmed V and J ends, which lost 1 base and 0 bases, there was a span of 18 bases. The CDR3 loop spans 18 amino acids. CDR1 and CDR2 from the germline V gene are MGHRA and YSYEKL. The CDR3 region has the DNA TGCGCCAGCAGCCAAGCCCTCACAACCGGGACATTGAACACTGAAGCTTTCTTT. Its translation is CASSQALTTGTLNTEAFF.

The chain recombines TRBV29-1 with TRBJ1-4; unclear D gene. V lost 6 bases to trimming and J lost 8 bases, with 16 bases between them. This CDR3 is 13 amino acids long. Germline assignment: CDR1 SQVTM and CDR2 ANQGSEA. The CDR3 DNA reads TGCAGCGTAATAGAGGAACTAGGAGAAAAACTGTTTTTT. It translates to CSVIEELGEKLFF.

The chain joins TRBV11-2 to TRBJ1-1; D is unclear. The germline CDR1 and CDR2 sequences are SGHAT and FQNNGV. V was pared by 0 bases and J by 4 bases, with 15 bases between. CDR3 size: 16 residues. This chain's CDR3 is CASSLDRSQTSTEAFF. The CDR3 region has the DNA TGTGCCAGCAGCTTAGATCGATCACAGACGAGCACTGAAGCTTTCTTT.

The chain combines TRBV6-5 with TRBJ1-1; possibly TRBD1 for D (6 bases). The CDR3 sequence is 14 residues long. The V end was cut by 2 bases, the J end by 0 bases, with 7 bases between. CDR1 is MNHEY and CDR2 is SVGAGI in the germline V gene. The CDR3 is CASSYGGLNTEAFF. The CDR3 region has the DNA TGTGCCAGCAGTTACGGGGGGCTGAACACTGAAGCTTTCTTT.

This clone was counted a single time. The genes are TRBV2 and TRBJ2-7; no clear D gene. CDR1 SNHLY and CDR2 FYNNEI come from the germline V gene. There are 11 residues in the CDR3. Trimming left V 5 bases short and J 4 bases short, with 6 bases between. The CDR3 is CASSPEYEQYF. The DNA for the CDR3 is TGTGCCAGCAGTCCGGAGTACGAGCAGTACTTC.

V is TRBV9 and J is TRBJ2-7; possibly TRBD2 for D (6 bases). The CDR3 extends over 15 amino acids. V was trimmed by 0 bases and J by 0 bases, leaving 10 bases between them. The V gene's germline CDR1 is SGDLS and CDR2 YYNGEE. CDR3 DNA sequence: TGTGCCAGCAGCGTAGACGGGGGAATCTCCTACGAGCAGTACTTC. Translating it yields CASSVDGGISYEQYF.

V gene TRBV2 combines with J gene TRBJ1-1; unclear D gene. The V gene's germline CDR1 is SNHLY and CDR2 FYNNEI. The CDR3 has 13 amino acids. Trimming took off 8 bases at V and 1 base at J, with 11 bases between the two ends. The CDR3 nucleotides read TGTGCCAGCCGATGGACGGAGAACACTGAAGCTTTCTTT. As protein: CASRWTENTEAFF.